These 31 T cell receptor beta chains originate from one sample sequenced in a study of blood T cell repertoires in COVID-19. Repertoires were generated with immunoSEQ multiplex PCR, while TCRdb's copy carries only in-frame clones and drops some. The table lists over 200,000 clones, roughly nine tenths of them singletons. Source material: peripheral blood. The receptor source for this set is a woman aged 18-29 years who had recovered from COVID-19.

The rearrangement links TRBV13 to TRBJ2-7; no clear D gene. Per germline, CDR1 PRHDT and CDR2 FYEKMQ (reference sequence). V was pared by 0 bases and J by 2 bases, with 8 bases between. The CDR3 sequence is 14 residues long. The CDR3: CASSLGLVPYEQYF. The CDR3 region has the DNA TGTGCCAGCAGCTTAGGTTTAGTTCCCTACGAGCAGTACTTC.

CDR3 bases: TGTGCCAGCAGCTTTTTACAGGGGGCTGGAAACACCATATATTTT. Its translation: CASSFLQGAGNTIYF. The chain has TRBV7-9 and TRBJ1-3; TRBD1 matches at 8 bases. J gave up 2 bases and V 3 bases, and 3 bases lay outside the gene matches. CDR1 is SEHNR, CDR2 FQNEAQ, per germline (reference sequence). The CDR3 covers 15 residues.

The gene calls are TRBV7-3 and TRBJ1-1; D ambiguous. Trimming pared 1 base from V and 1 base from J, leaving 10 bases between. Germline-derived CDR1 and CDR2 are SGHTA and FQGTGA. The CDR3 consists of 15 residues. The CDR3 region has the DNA TGTGCCAGCAGCTTAAACGGTCTTGGGAACACTGAAGCTTTCTTT. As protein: CASSLNGLGNTEAFF.

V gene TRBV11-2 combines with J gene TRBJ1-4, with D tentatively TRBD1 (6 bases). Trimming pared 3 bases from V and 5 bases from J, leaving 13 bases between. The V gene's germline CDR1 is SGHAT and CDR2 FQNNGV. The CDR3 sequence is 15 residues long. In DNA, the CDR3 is TGTGCCAGCAGCTTTTACGGGGGGCAGAATGAAAAACTGTTTTTT. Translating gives CASSFYGGQNEKLFF.

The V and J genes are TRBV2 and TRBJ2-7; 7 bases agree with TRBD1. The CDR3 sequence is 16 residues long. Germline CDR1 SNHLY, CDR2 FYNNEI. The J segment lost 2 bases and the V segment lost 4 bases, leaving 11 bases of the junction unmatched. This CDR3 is CASSAIDRVTTYEQYF. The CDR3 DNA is TGTGCCAGCAGTGCAATCGACAGGGTGACTACCTACGAGCAGTACTTC.

The CDR3 spells CASSKGGGWHQPYEQYF. DNA for the CDR3: TGTGCCAGCAGCAAAGGCGGTGGATGGCATCAACCCTACGAGCAGTACTTC. This sequence joins TRBV21-1 and TRBJ2-7; the DNA was not used to check the table's D call, TRBD2. TRBV21-1 is a known pseudogene. This CDR3 region has 17 residues.

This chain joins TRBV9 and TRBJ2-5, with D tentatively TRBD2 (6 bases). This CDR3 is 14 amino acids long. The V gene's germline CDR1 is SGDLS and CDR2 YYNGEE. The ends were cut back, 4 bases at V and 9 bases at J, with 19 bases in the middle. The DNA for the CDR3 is TGTGCCAGCAGCCCCATCGGGGAGGACGGTGCCCAGTACTTC. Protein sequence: CASSPIGEDGAQYF.

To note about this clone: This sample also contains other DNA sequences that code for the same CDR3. In DNA, the CDR3 is TGTGCCAGCAGCGTAGGGTCAGGCTCTGGAAACACCATATATTTT. Translating it yields CASSVGSGSGNTIYF. V usage is TRBV9 and J usage is TRBJ1-3; D is uncertain. Germline assignment: CDR1 SGDLS and CDR2 YYNGEE. This CDR3 region has 15 residues. The ends were cut back, 0 bases at V and 0 bases at J, with 7 bases in the middle.

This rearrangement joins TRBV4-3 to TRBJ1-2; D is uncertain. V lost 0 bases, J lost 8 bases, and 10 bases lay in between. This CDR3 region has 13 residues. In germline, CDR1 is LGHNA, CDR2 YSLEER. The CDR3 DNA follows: TGCGCCAGCAGCCAAGACGGTTTCACGGGCTACACCTTC. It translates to CASSQDGFTGYTF.

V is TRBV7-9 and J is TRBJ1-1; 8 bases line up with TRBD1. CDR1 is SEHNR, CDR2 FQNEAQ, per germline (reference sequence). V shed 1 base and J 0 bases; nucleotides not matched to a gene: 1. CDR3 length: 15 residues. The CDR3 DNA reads TGTGCCAGCAGCTTAGACAGGGGGATGAACACTGAAGCTTTCTTT. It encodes CASSLDRGMNTEAFF.

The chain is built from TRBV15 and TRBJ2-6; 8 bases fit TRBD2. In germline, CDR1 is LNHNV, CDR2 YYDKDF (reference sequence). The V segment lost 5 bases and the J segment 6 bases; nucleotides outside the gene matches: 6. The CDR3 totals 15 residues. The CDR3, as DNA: TGTGCCACCAGCCATGACGGGGGGGTGGCCAACGTCCTGACTTTC. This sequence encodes CATSHDGGVANVLTF. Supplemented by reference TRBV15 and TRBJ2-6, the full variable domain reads DAMVIQNPRYQVTQFGKPVTLSCSQTLNHNVMYWYQQKSSQAPKLLFHYYDKDFNNEADTPDNFQSRRPNTSFCFLDIRSPGLGDTAMYLCATSHDGGVANVLTFGAGSRLTVL.

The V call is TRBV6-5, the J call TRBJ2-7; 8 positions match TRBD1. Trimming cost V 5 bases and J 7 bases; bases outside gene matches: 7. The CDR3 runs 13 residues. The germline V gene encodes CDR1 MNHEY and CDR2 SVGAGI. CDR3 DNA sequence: TGTGCCAGCAGTCTCTACCGGGACAGGGAGCAGTACTTC. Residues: CASSLYRDREQYF.

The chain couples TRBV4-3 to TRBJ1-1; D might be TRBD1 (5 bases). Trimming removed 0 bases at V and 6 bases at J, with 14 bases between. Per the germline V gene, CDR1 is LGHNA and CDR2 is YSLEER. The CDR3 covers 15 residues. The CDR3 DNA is TGCGCCAGCAGCCAAGATGAGGAGGGGAGGTCTGAAGCTTTCTTT. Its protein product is CASSQDEEGRSEAFF.

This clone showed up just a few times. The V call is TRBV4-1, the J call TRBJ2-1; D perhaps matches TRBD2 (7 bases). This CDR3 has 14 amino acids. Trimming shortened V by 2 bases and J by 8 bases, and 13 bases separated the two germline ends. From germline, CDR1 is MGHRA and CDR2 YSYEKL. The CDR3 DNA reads TGCGCCAGCAGCCAACCCTTAGGGGGGGATGAGCAGTTCTTC. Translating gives CASSQPLGGDEQFF.

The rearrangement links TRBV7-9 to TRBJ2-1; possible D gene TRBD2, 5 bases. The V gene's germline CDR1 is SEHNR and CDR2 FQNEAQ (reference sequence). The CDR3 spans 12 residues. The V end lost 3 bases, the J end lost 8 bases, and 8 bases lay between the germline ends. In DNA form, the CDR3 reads TGTGCCAGCAGCTTTCTAGCACATGAGCAGTTCTTC. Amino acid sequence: CASSFLAHEQFF.

This CDR3 reads CASSPSSAYEQYF. CDR3 bases: TGTGCCAGTAGTCCGTCCAGCGCCTACGAGCAGTACTTC. This chain joins TRBV19 and TRBJ2-7; D gene uncertain. Germline V gene data show CDR1 as LNHDA and CDR2 as SQIVND (reference sequence). V lost 5 bases, J lost 2 bases, and 10 bases lay in between. This CDR3 has 13 residues.

CDR3 sequence: CASSYGPSFIQYF. In DNA form, the CDR3 reads TGTGCCAGCAGTTACGGGCCCTCCTTCATTCAGTACTTC. The gene calls are TRBV6-5 and TRBJ2-4; D is unclear. The germline V gene encodes CDR1 MNHEY and CDR2 SVGAGI. This CDR3 region has 13 residues. V was clipped by 2 bases and J by 9 bases, with 11 bases between them.

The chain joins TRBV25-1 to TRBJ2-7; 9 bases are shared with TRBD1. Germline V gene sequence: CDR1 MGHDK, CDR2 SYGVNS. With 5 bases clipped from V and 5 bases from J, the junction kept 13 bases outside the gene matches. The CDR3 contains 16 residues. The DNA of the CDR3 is TGTGCCAGCAGTACGCTTCCCGGGACAGGGATCCACGAGCAGTACTTC. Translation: CASSTLPGTGIHEQYF.

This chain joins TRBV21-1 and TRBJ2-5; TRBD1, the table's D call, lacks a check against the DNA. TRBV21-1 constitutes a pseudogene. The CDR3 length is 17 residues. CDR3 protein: CASSKRVGQGDRETQYF. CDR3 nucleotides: TGTGCCAGCAGCAAACGGGTGGGGCAGGGGGATCGAGAGACCCAGTACTTC.

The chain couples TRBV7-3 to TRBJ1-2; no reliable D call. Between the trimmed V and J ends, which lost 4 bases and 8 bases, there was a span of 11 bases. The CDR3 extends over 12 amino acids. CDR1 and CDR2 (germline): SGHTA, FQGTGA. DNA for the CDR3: TGTGCCAGCAGCTCATCGGGGTCCGGCTACACCTTC. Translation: CASSSSGSGYTF.

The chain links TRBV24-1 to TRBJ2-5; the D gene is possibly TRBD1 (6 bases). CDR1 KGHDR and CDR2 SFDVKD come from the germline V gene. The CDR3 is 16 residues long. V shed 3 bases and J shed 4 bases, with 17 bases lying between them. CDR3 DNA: TGTGCCACCAGTGATCCCCTCCGCTCAGGGGTAGAGACCCAGTACTTC. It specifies CATSDPLRSGVETQYF.

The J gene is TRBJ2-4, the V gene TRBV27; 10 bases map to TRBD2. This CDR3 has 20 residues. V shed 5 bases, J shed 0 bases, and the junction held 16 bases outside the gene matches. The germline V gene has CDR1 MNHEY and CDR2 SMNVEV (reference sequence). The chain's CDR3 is CASSPSGTASGGLAKNIQYF. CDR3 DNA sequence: TGTGCCAGCAGTCCATCCGGGACTGCTAGCGGGGGACTAGCCAAAAACATTCAGTACTTC.

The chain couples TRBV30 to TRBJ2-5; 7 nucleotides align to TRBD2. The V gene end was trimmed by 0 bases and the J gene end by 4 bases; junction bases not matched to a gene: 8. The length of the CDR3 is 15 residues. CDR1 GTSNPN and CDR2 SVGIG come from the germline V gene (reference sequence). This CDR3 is CAWSVRETSLETQYF. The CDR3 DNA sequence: TGTGCCTGGAGTGTACGTGAGACTAGCTTAGAGACCCAGTACTTC.

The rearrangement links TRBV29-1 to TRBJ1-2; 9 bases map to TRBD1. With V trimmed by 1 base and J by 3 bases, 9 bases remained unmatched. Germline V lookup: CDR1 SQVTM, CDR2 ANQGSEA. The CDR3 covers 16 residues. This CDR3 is CSVEVGGQGPHYGYTF. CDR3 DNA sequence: TGCAGCGTTGAAGTCGGCGGACAGGGGCCCCACTATGGCTACACCTTC.

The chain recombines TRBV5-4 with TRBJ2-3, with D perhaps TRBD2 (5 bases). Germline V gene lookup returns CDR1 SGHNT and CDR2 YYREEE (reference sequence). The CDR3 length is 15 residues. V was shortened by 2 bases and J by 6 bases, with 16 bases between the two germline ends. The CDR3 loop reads CASSFRGQARDTQYF. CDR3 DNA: TGTGCCAGCAGCTTCCGGGGTCAGGCCCGGGATACGCAGTATTTT.

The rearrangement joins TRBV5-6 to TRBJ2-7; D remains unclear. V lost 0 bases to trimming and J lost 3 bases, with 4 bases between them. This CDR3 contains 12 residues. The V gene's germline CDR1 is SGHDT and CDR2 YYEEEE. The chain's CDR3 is CASSLALYEQYF. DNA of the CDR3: TGTGCCAGCAGCTTGGCCCTCTACGAGCAGTACTTC.

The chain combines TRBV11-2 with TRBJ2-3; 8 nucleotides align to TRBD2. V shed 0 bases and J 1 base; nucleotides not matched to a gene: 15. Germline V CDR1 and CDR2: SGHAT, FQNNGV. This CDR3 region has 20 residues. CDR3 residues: CASSLEGAGVGMWGTDTQYF. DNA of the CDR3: TGTGCCAGCAGCTTAGAAGGAGCGGGAGTCGGTATGTGGGGCACAGATACGCAGTATTTT.

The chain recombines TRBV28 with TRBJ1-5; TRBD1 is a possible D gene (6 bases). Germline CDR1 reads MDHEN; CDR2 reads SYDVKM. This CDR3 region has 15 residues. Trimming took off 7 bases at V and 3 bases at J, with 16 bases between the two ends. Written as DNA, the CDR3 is TGTGCCAGCAACGATCAAGGACAGTTCAATCAGCCCCAGCATTTT. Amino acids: CASNDQGQFNQPQHF.

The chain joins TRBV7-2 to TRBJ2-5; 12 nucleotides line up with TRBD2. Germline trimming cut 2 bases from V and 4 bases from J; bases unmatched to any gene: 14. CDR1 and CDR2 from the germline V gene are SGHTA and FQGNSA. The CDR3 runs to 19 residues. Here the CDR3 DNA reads TGTGCCAGCAGCTTACTGAGGATCCATGGACTAGCGGGATCAGAGACCCAGTACTTC. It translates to CASSLLRIHGLAGSETQYF. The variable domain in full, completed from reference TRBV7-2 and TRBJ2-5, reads GAGVSQSPSNKVTEKGKDVELRCDPISGHTALYWYRQSLGQGLEFLIYFQGNSAPDKSGLPSDRFSAERTGGSVSTLTIQRTQQEDSAVYLCASSLLRIHGLAGSETQYFGPGTRLLVL.

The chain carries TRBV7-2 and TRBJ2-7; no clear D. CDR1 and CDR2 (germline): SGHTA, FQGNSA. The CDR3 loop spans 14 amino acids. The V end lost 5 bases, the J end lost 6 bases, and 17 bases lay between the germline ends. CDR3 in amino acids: CASSLTGRSGEQYF. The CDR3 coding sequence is TGTGCCAGCAGCCTCACGGGTCGATCCGGCGAGCAGTACTTC. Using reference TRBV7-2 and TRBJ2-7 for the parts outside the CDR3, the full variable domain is GAGVSQSPSNKVTEKGKDVELRCDPISGHTALYWYRQSLGQGLEFLIYFQGNSAPDKSGLPSDRFSAERTGGSVSTLTIQRTQQEDSAVYLCASSLTGRSGEQYFGPGTRLTVT.

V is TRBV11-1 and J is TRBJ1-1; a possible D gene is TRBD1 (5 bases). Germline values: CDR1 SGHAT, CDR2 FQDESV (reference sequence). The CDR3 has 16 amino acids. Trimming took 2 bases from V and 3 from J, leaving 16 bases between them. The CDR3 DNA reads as TGTGCCAGCAGCTTATCCCGGGCGTGGGGGGACACTGAAGCTTTCTTT. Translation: CASSLSRAWGDTEAFF.